The clone carrying this T cell receptor beta chain appeared once. What it binds is unknown. Isolated RNA was reverse transcribed into cDNA used as the sequencing template. TCRdb's table, derived via immunoSEQ multiplex PCR, lists solely in-frame clones and lacks some. The profile covers 100,000 to 150,000 clones, with roughly two thirds appearing a single time and roughly 3.1% taken by the ten largest. This entry is derived from a study of CD8+ T cells in alopecia areata. General study findings and limits: Sequencing of scalp samples also captures resident alphabeta T cells of normal skin. Across lesional scalp, and particularly alopecia totalis/universalis, clonality surpassed that of normal scalp.

Germline CDR1 SEHNR, CDR2 FQNEAQ (reference sequence). The CDR3 runs 15 residues. Losses at the gene ends were 5 bases for V and 7 bases for J; bases not matched to a gene: 7. PBMCs provided sorted CD4+ and CD8+ T cells. This receptor was taken from a human donor in good health. The chain couples TRBV7-9 to TRBJ1-6, with TRBD1 matching over 8 bases. Sequencing was carried out using CD4+ T cells sorted from blood. This chain's CDR3 is CASSPWTGSNSPLHF. In DNA, the CDR3 is TGTGCCAGCAGCCCGTGGACAGGGTCAAATTCACCCCTCCACTTT.